This TCR beta chain was recorded in a study of blood T cell repertoires in COVID-19. Using immunoSEQ multiplex PCR, the repertoire was profiled, and TCRdb retains in-frame clones only, with some absent. The table has about 170,000 clones, around nine tenths seen once; the top ten hold 2.5% to 4%. Trimming shortened V by 2 bases and J by 4 bases, and 6 bases separated the two germline ends. The CDR3 loop spans 13 amino acids. The germline V gene has CDR1 MNHEY and CDR2 SVGAGI. The clonotype was recovered from a man aged 70 or older with acute or convalescent COVID-19. The gene calls are TRBV6-5 and TRBJ1-3; D gene ambiguous. The sample was peripheral blood. CDR3 sequence: CASSYEVGNTIYF. The CDR3 DNA follows: TGTGCCAGCAGTTACGAGGTCGGAAACACCATATATTTT.